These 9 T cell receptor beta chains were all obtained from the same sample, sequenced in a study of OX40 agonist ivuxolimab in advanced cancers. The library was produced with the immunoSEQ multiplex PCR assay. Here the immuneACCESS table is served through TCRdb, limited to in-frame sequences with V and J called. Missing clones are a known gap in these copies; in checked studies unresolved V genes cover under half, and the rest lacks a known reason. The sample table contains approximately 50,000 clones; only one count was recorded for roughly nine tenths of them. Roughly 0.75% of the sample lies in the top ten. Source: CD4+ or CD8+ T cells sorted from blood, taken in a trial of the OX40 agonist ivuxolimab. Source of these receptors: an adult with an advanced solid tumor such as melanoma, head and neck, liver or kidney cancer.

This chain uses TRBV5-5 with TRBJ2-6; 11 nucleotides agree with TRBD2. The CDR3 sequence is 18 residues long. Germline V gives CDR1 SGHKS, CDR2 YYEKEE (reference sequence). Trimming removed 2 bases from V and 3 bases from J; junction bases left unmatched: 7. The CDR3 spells CASSFLLAGVGGANVLTF. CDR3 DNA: TGTGCCAGCAGCTTCTTACTAGCGGGAGTGGGTGGGGCCAACGTCCTGACTTTC.

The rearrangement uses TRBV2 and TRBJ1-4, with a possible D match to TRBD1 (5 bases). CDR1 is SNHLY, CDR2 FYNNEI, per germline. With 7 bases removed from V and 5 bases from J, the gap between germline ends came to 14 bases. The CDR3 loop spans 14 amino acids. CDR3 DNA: TGTGCCAGCACCGGGGGGACCGCAAATGAAAAACTGTTTTTT. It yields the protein CASTGGTANEKLFF.

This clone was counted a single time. The CDR3 here is CASSQDWGRGLSDGYTF. DNA for the CDR3: TGTGCCAGCAGCCAAGATTGGGGACGAGGTCTATCCGATGGCTACACCTTC. The V gene is TRBV14, the J gene TRBJ1-2; the D gene is possibly TRBD1 (5 bases). The V end was cut by 0 bases, the J end by 6 bases, with 20 bases between. The CDR3 runs to 17 residues. Looked up from germline, CDR1 is SGHDN and CDR2 is FVKESK.

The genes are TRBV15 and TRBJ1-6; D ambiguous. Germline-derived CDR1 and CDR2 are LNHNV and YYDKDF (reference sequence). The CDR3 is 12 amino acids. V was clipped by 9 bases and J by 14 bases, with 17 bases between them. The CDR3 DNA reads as TGTGCCACGAGCCGGGCCGGGTTATCCCTCCACTTT. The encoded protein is CATSRAGLSLHF.

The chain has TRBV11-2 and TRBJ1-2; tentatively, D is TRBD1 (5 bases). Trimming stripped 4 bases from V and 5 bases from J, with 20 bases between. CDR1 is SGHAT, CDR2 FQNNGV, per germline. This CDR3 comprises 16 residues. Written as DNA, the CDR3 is TGTGCCAGCAGCTCCATGCCGGGACCCTTGGGGTATGGCTACACCTTC. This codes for CASSSMPGPLGYGYTF.

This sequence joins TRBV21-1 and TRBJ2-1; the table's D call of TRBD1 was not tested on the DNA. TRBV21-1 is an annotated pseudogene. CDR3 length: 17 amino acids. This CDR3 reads CASSEDQRQGVNNEQFF. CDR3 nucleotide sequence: TGTGCCAGCAGCGAGGACCAAAGACAGGGTGTGAACAATGAGCAGTTCTTC.

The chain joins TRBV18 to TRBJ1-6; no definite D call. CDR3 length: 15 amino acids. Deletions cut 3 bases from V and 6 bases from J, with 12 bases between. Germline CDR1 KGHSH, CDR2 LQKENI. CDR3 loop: CASSPDGIGNSPLHF. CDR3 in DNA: TGTGCCAGCTCACCCGACGGCATAGGTAATTCACCCCTCCACTTT.

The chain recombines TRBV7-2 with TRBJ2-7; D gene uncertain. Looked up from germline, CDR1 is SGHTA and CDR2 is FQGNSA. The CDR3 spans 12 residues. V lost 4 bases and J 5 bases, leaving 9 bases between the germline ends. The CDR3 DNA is TGTGCCAGCAGCTCCTATAACCACGAGCAGTACTTC. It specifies CASSSYNHEQYF.

CDR3 region: CASSRDLTSDEQYF. Here the CDR3 DNA reads TGCGCCAGCAGCCGGGACCTGACTAGCGACGAGCAGTACTTC. The rearrangement joins TRBV5-1 to TRBJ2-7, with 8 bases that match TRBD2. V gave up 4 bases and J gave up 5 bases; unmatched junction bases: 8. Germline lookup yields CDR1 SGHRS and CDR2 YFSETQ. The CDR3 sequence is 14 residues long.